This record looks at one T cell receptor beta chain sequence and its context. Assay used: immunoSEQ multiplex PCR; TCRdb lists only in-frame clones, some missing. The sample records fewer than 350,000 clones, 90% being singletons. This CDR3 is built from 14 residues. Germline CDR1 reads MRHNA; CDR2 reads SNTAGT. V was cut by 11 bases and J by 2 bases, with 16 bases left in between. Seattle cases were enrolled at active infection and followed longitudinally. This sample is drawn from a study of blood T cell repertoires in COVID-19. The V call is TRBV6-4, the J call TRBJ2-1, with a possible D match to TRBD2 (5 bases). This clonotype originated in a woman between 25 and 40 years old with COVID-19, enrolled during active disease. The specimen sequenced was peripheral blood. CDR3 in amino acids: CASSAAGPYNEQFF. CDR3 DNA: TGTGCCTCCTCAGCGGCAGGCCCCTACAATGAGCAGTTCTTC.